These 30 T cell receptor beta chains originate from one sample sequenced in a study of neurological immune-mediated disorders. MiXCR, run by TCRdb on the 5' RACE reads, gives a single entry per CDR3 protein. The sample lists fewer than 45,000 distinct CDR3 sequences; roughly 7% were seen once. Material for sequencing was PBMCs. The source is a woman between 40 and 55 years old in good health.

This clonotype was counted ten times or more. The genes are TRBV7-9 and TRBJ1-1, with D unclear. V dropped 6 bases and J dropped 0 bases, with 11 bases sitting between them. The germline V gene encodes CDR1 SEHNR and CDR2 FQNEAQ (reference sequence). The CDR3 extends over 14 amino acids. CDR3: CASSGSSLNTEAFF. The CDR3 DNA follows: TGTGCCAGCAGTGGGAGCAGCTTGAACACTGAAGCTTTCTTT.

Ten or more counts support this clonotype. This chain links TRBV27 with TRBJ2-3; no clear D gene. V lost 4 bases and J lost 0, with 8 bases in between. CDR1 MNHEY and CDR2 SMNVEV come from the germline V gene (reference sequence). The CDR3 contains 14 residues. Here the CDR3 DNA reads TGTGCCAGCAGTTGGAAAACTAGCACAGATACGCAGTATTTT. Its translation is CASSWKTSTDTQYF.

There are many counts of this clonotype. The chain combines TRBV20-1 with TRBJ1-2; 9 nucleotides line up with TRBD1. The CDR3 length is 13 residues. The germline CDR1 and CDR2 sequences are DFQATT and SNEGSKA (reference sequence). V lost 5 bases, J lost 4 bases, and 5 bases stayed unmatched. CDR3 nucleotides: TGCAGTGCTGAGGACAGGGGAAGCTATGGCTACACCTTC. This translates into CSAEDRGSYGYTF.

This clonotype was counted ten times or more. The gene calls are TRBV20-1 and TRBJ1-5; D is possibly TRBD1 (5 bases). The germline V and J ends were trimmed by 4 bases and 4 bases, with 11 bases remaining between them. This CDR3 is built from 13 residues. The germline V gene has CDR1 DFQATT and CDR2 SNEGSKA (reference sequence). In DNA, the CDR3 is TGCAGTGCTACCCGGGACGGTAATCAGCCCCAGCATTTT. Amino acids: CSATRDGNQPQHF.

This sequence joins TRBV11-3 and TRBJ2-5; no reliable D call. The CDR3 is made up of 13 amino acids. Germline V lookup: CDR1 SGHNT, CDR2 YENEEA. The V end lost 1 base, the J end lost 1 base, and 4 bases lay between the germline ends. The CDR3 region is CASSLGGQETQYF. CDR3 coding DNA: TGTGCCAGCAGCTTAGGGGGCCAAGAGACCCAGTACTTC.

In this sample, this clonotype turned up many times. V gene TRBV6-1 combines with J gene TRBJ1-1, with D perhaps matching TRBD1 (6 bases). Trimming removed 4 bases from V and 11 bases from J, with 11 bases in between. Germline V gene data show CDR1 as MNHNS and CDR2 as SASEGT. The CDR3 runs to 11 residues. The CDR3 protein is CASSGEGVAFF. The CDR3 coding sequence is TGTGCCAGCAGTGGAGAGGGGGTTGCTTTCTTT.

This clonotype was counted many times. The chain recombines TRBV5-1 with TRBJ2-3, with D unclear. Trimming cost V 4 bases and J 6 bases, with 12 bases left between them. The CDR3 contains 13 residues. Germline CDR1 is SGHRS and CDR2 is YFSETQ. The CDR3, as DNA: TGCGCCAGCAGCCGCCTCAGTGAGGATACGCAGTATTTT. It specifies CASSRLSEDTQYF. Supplemented by reference TRBV5-1 and TRBJ2-3, the full variable domain reads KAGVTQTPRYLIKTRGQQVTLSCSPISGHRSVSWYQQTPGQGLQFLFEYFSETQRNKGNFPGRFSGRQFSNSRSEMNVSTLELGDSALYLCASSRLSEDTQYFGPGTRLTVL.

This clonotype was detected many times. This chain connects TRBV20-1 to TRBJ1-4; TRBD1 matches at 9 bases. The V segment lost 5 bases and the J segment 8 bases; nucleotides outside the gene matches: 6. The V gene's germline CDR1 is DFQATT and CDR2 SNEGSKA (reference sequence). The CDR3 has 13 residues. This CDR3 reads CSASQGAGEKLFF. The CDR3 nucleotides read TGCAGTGCTTCACAGGGGGCCGGGGAAAAACTGTTTTTT.

This clonotype has a count of ten or more. CDR3 sequence reads: CSAPGGGWGTEAFF. The CDR3, as DNA: TGCAGTGCCCCCGGGGGGGGATGGGGCACTGAAGCTTTCTTT. The chain carries TRBV20-1 and TRBJ1-1; D may be TRBD1 (5 bases). The CDR3 contains 14 residues. Per the germline V gene, CDR1 is DFQATT and CDR2 is SNEGSKA (reference sequence). Trimming pared 6 bases from V and 4 bases from J, leaving 18 bases between.

This clonotype was detected ten times or more. The CDR3 bases are TGTGCCAGCAGCGACTTTACAGATACGCAGTATTTT. Protein: CASSDFTDTQYF. This sequence joins TRBV3-1 and TRBJ2-3; D gene unclear. Germline assignment: CDR1 LGHDT and CDR2 YNNKEL (reference sequence). The CDR3 sequence is 12 residues long. V was pared by 5 bases and J by 3 bases, with 6 bases between.

This clonotype was picked up many times. The chain is built from TRBV25-1 and TRBJ1-1, with 9 bases that match TRBD1. The CDR3 is 20 amino acids. CDR1 and CDR2 from the germline V gene are MGHDK and SYGVNS. After removal of 3 bases from V and 0 bases from J, the junction contained 17 bases not matched to a gene. CDR3: CASSDLESGTGWALNTEAFF. For the CDR3, the DNA is TGTGCCAGCAGTGATCTCGAATCCGGGACAGGGTGGGCTCTGAACACTGAAGCTTTCTTT.

The rearrangement links TRBV4-1 to TRBJ2-1; 7 bases match TRBD1. The CDR3 covers 14 residues. Germline V gene data show CDR1 as MGHRA and CDR2 as YSYEKL. Trimming removed 4 bases from V and 5 bases from J; junction bases left unmatched: 5. The CDR3, as DNA: TGCGCCAGCAGCCCCCGGACAGGTAACAATGAGCAGTTCTTC. Translated: CASSPRTGNNEQFF.

The chain carries TRBV28 and TRBJ2-5; TRBD2 agrees at 9 bases. CDR1 and CDR2 from the germline V gene are MDHEN and SYDVKM. Trimming at V came to 3 bases and at J to 5 bases, leaving 10 bases not matched to a gene. The CDR3 consists of 16 residues. The CDR3 spells CASSFWREGRRETQYF. CDR3 coding DNA: TGTGCCAGCAGTTTTTGGCGGGAGGGCCGTCGGGAGACCCAGTACTTC.

This clonotype was found many times. This sequence joins TRBV29-1 and TRBJ1-1; D gene unclear. The CDR3 loop spans 11 amino acids. Germline assignment: CDR1 SQVTM and CDR2 ANQGSEA. V was pared by 4 bases and J by 7 bases, with 10 bases between. The CDR3 sequence is CSVAVTFEAFF. In DNA, the CDR3 is TGCAGCGTTGCAGTAACATTTGAAGCTTTCTTT.

This clonotype was recorded at least ten times. The chain combines TRBV7-8 with TRBJ1-1; a possible D gene is TRBD1 (6 bases). The CDR3 contains 14 residues. Germline-derived CDR1 and CDR2 are SGHVS and FQNEAQ. The ends were cut back, 5 bases at V and 2 bases at J, with 12 bases in the middle. CDR3: CASSQEQGNTEAFF. In nucleotides, the CDR3 is TGTGCCAGCAGCCAAGAACAGGGAAACACTGAAGCTTTCTTT.

This clonotype was detected many times. The rearrangement links TRBV25-1 to TRBJ2-5; 10 nucleotides match TRBD2. Germline assignment: CDR1 MGHDK and CDR2 SYGVNS. CDR3 length: 16 amino acids. V was clipped by 2 bases and J by 0 bases; unmatched bases: 3. CDR3 region: CASSEPLAGYQETQYF. The CDR3, as DNA: TGTGCCAGCAGTGAACCACTAGCGGGGTACCAAGAGACCCAGTACTTC.

This clonotype has at least ten counts. The rearrangement uses TRBV4-1 and TRBJ2-7; a possible D gene is TRBD2 (5 bases). The V gene's germline CDR1 is MGHRA and CDR2 YSYEKL. There are 14 residues in the CDR3. Trimming cost V 3 bases and J 3 bases, with 12 bases left between them. The CDR3 coding sequence is TGCGCCAGCAGCCAGGTTTCGGGGAGCTACGAGCAGTACTTC. It encodes CASSQVSGSYEQYF.

This clonotype was observed many times. The genes are TRBV20-1 and TRBJ1-1; D remains ambiguous. Germline CDR1 DFQATT, CDR2 SNEGSKA (reference sequence). The ends were cut back, 6 bases at V and 1 base at J, with 18 bases in the middle. This CDR3 comprises 15 residues. CDR3 in DNA: TGCAGTGCCGCCCGGGCCACGTCGGGGAACACTGAAGCTTTCTTT. Its protein product is CSAARATSGNTEAFF.

The chain is built from TRBV12-3 or TRBV12-4 and TRBJ2-2; 11 bases are shared with TRBD2. V shed 6 bases, J shed 5 bases, and the junction held 11 bases outside the gene matches. This CDR3 is built from 17 residues. CDR3 sequence (DNA): TGTGCCAGCAGCCCCCTGGGACTAGCGGTTGGGACCGGGGAGCTGTTTTTT. Translated: CASSPLGLAVGTGELFF.

This clonotype was observed many times. The rearrangement links TRBV20-1 to TRBJ1-5; D gene uncertain. With 6 bases removed from V and 7 bases from J, the gap between germline ends came to 13 bases. Germline V CDR1 and CDR2: DFQATT, SNEGSKA (reference sequence). The CDR3 is 12 residues long. CDR3 protein: CSAKRTGQPQHF. The CDR3 DNA sequence: TGCAGTGCAAAACGGACGGGGCAGCCCCAGCATTTT.

The sample holds many counts of this clonotype. The chain uses TRBV20-1 and TRBJ1-2; unclear D gene. V lost 0 bases to trimming and J lost 0 bases, with 20 bases between them. Germline assignment: CDR1 DFQATT and CDR2 SNEGSKA (reference sequence). This CDR3 spans 18 amino acids. The CDR3 nucleotides read TGCAGTGCTAGAGATCCTGGCTTCTGGATTCGAGCTAACTATGGCTACACCTTC. It translates to CSARDPGFWIRANYGYTF.

This clonotype was seen at least ten times. The CDR3 nucleotides are TGTGCCAGCGGCCGGGGGGCCGGGAACGAGCAGTACGTC. It codes for CASGRGAGNEQYV. V gene TRBV27 combines with J gene TRBJ2-7; D may be TRBD2 (7 bases). The germline CDR1 and CDR2 sequences are MNHEY and SMNVEV (reference sequence). This CDR3 spans 13 amino acids. V lost 8 bases and J 5 bases, leaving 16 bases between the germline ends.

This clonotype was seen many times. V gene TRBV24-1 combines with J gene TRBJ2-5; a possible D gene is TRBD1 (5 bases). The CDR3 extends over 15 amino acids. V was cut by 0 bases and J by 5 bases, with 12 bases left in between. Germline lookup yields CDR1 KGHDR and CDR2 SFDVKD. The CDR3 bases are TGTGCCACCAGTGATTTGCAGGGCCCGGCCGAGACCCAGTACTTC. This sequence encodes CATSDLQGPAETQYF.

This clonotype was picked up many times. The rearrangement uses TRBV7-9 and TRBJ1-6; no reliable D call. The V gene lost 7 bases and the J gene lost 7 bases, with 17 bases spanning the gap. This CDR3 spans 15 amino acids. Per germline, CDR1 SEHNR and CDR2 FQNEAQ (reference sequence). The CDR3 bases are TGTGCCAGCAAGGGCCGGGGAGATAGCAATTCACCCCTCCACTTT. Translated: CASKGRGDSNSPLHF.

This clonotype showed up many times. The chain carries TRBV4-1 and TRBJ2-5, with 8 nucleotides matching TRBD2. Germline V CDR1 and CDR2: MGHRA, YSYEKL. V lost 0 bases to trimming and J lost 3 bases; unmatched junction nucleotides: 9. This CDR3 comprises 17 residues. The CDR3 DNA reads TGCGCCAGCAGCCAAGATGGCGGCGGGGGGACCAAAGAGACCCAGTACTTC. It is translated as CASSQDGGGGTKETQYF.

This clonotype has a count of ten or more. The chain links TRBV20-1 to TRBJ1-4, with 8 bases aligning to TRBD1. The V and J ends lost 3 bases and 2 bases, in that order; junction bases with no gene match: 8. The germline gives CDR1 DFQATT, CDR2 SNEGSKA (reference sequence). The CDR3 covers 16 residues. The CDR3 is CSARRTGRFTNEKLFF. CDR3 bases: TGCAGTGCTAGGCGGACAGGGAGATTCACTAATGAAAAACTGTTTTTT.

This clonotype was seen many times. The V gene is TRBV24-1, the J gene TRBJ1-2; no firm D call. The CDR3 contains 14 residues. V shed 1 base and J shed 8 bases, with 13 bases lying between them. The germline V gene has CDR1 KGHDR and CDR2 SFDVKD. The CDR3 is CATSDFCSSWGYTF. In DNA form, the CDR3 reads TGTGCCACCAGTGATTTTTGCTCTTCATGGGGCTACACCTTC.

This clonotype showed up many times. V and J are TRBV14 and TRBJ1-2, with 8 nucleotides matching TRBD1. The trim removed 4 bases at V and 4 bases at J, leaving 5 bases unmatched. The CDR3 is 14 residues long. The germline V gene has CDR1 SGHDN and CDR2 FVKESK. The CDR3 DNA reads TGTGCCAGCAGCCGACAGGGGAGGACCTATGGCTACACCTTC. It encodes CASSRQGRTYGYTF.

This clonotype was counted ten times or more. The CDR3 region is CASSFRSNTGELFF. CDR3 DNA: TGTGCCAGCAGTTTCAGGTCGAACACCGGGGAGCTGTTTTTT. The chain links TRBV12-3 or TRBV12-4 to TRBJ2-2, with no clear D. The CDR3 covers 14 residues. V gave up 3 bases and J gave up 0 bases, with 5 bases separating them.

This clonotype was observed many times. The rearrangement joins TRBV20-1 to TRBJ2-2; D might be TRBD1 or TRBD2, each matching 5 bases. Deletions cut 2 bases from V and 7 bases from J, with 8 bases between. CDR3 length: 12 residues. Germline assignment: CDR1 DFQATT and CDR2 SNEGSKA (reference sequence). CDR3 sequence (DNA): TGCAGTGCTAGACAGAGGGGCGGGGAGCTGTTTTTT. It translates to CSARQRGGELFF.